This TCR beta chain was found in a study of shared clonotypes between healthy human individuals. Across the study: Each donor contributed plates that comprised three CD4 naive, three CD4 memory, two CD8 naive and one CD8 memory. Study results and limitations: The expectation was that sequencing depth would affect clonotype sharing among donors.

Only CD45RO-negative cells positively selected for CCR7 counted as naive CD8 cells, so terminally differentiated effector memory CD45RA+ cells were excluded. V was trimmed by 8 bases and J by 4 bases, leaving 17 bases between them. This CDR3 has 14 residues. Germline V gene data show CDR1 as SNHLY and CDR2 as FYNNEI. Repertoires were generated with immunoSEQ multiplex PCR, while TCRdb's copy carries only in-frame clones and drops some. This sample has millions of clones, with roughly 91% found just once. A few counts support this clone. Its matching antigen is unknown. V usage is TRBV2 and J usage is TRBJ1-1; maybe TRBD1 (6 bases). This receptor was identified in a man aged 18 to 30 in good health. Some clones in this sample may be carry-over from other donors' samples. Material for sequencing was naive CD8+ T cells from PBMCs. The DNA for the CDR3 is TGTGCCAGCGTGAGGCAGGGGCCTTTCACTGAAGCTTTCTTT. It codes for CASVRQGPFTEAFF.